One T cell receptor beta chain is described in this entry. Its antigen is not known. This entry comes from a study of shared clonotypes between healthy human individuals. The data were produced by immunoSEQ multiplex PCR, yet TCRdb's version contains in-frame clones alone and is incomplete. The sample holds about 2.3 million clones, about nine tenths seen once. Germline values: CDR1 LGHNA, CDR2 YSLEER. CDR3 length: 20 residues. Trimming cost V 0 bases and J 4 bases; bases outside gene matches: 11. Healthy adults negative for HIV, lacking recent acute infections or vaccinations, served as donors. Splitting the CD4+ cells yielded a CD45RA+ naive subset and a CD45RA-negative memory subset. The study's findings and limits: Depth was large, yet rarefaction showed that sorted-subset sequencing was incomplete. Blood was the sole source, and tissue repertoires probably differ.

The clonotype comes from a man between 18 and 29 years old in good health. Some clones in this sample may be carry-over from other donors' samples. V usage is TRBV4-3 and J usage is TRBJ2-3; 15 nucleotides align to TRBD2. Sequences were obtained from naive CD4+ T cells from PBMCs. Subset: CD45RA+ positively selected. CDR3 DNA sequence: TGCGCCAGCAGCCAAGATCTTGGGACTAGCGGGAGGAGGAGCGCAGATACGCAGTATTTT. Protein sequence: CASSQDLGTSGRRSADTQYF.